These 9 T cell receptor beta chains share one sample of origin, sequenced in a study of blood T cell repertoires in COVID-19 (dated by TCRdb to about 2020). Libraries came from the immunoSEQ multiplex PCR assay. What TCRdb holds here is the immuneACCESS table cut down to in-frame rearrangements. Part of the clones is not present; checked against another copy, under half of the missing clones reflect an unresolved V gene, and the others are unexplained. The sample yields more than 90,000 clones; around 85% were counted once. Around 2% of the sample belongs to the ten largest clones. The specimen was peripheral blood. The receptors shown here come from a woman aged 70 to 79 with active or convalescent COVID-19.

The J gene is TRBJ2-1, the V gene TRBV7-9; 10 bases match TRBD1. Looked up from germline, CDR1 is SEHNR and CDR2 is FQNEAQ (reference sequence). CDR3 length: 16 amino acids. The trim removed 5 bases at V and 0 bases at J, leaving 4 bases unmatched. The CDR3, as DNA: TGTGCCAGCAGCCCGGACAGGGGGAGCTCCTACAATGAGCAGTTCTTC. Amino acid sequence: CASSPDRGSSYNEQFF.

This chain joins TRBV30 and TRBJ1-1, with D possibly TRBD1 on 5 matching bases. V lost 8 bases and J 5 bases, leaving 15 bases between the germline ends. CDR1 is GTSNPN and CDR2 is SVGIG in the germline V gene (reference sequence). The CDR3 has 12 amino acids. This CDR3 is CAGALGGTEAFF. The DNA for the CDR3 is TGTGCCGGTGCTCTGGGGGGAACTGAAGCTTTCTTT.

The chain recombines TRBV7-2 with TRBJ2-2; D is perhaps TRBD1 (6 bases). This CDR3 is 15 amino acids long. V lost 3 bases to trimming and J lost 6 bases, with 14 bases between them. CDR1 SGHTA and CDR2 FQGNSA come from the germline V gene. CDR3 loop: CASSFSDRMAGELFF. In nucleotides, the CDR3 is TGTGCCAGCAGCTTCTCGGACAGAATGGCCGGGGAGCTGTTTTTT.

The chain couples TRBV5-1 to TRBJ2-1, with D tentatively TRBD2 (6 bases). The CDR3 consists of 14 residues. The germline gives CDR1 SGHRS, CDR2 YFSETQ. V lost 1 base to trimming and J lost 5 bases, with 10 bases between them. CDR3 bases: TGCGCCAGCAGCTTGTTCGGGACTGACAATGAGCAGTTCTTC. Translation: CASSLFGTDNEQFF.

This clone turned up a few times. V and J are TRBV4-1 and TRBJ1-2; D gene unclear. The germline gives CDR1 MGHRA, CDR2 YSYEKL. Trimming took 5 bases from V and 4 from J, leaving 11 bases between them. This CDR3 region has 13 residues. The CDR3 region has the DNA TGCGCCAGCAGCACTAGTTTTGGCTATGGCTACACCTTC. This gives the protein CASSTSFGYGYTF.

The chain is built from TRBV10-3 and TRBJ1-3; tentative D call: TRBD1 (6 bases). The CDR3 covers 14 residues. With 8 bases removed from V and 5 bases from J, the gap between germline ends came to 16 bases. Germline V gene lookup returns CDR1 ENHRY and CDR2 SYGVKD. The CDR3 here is CAIAGDGQRNTIYF. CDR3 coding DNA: TGTGCCATCGCAGGGGACGGGCAAAGAAACACCATATATTTT.

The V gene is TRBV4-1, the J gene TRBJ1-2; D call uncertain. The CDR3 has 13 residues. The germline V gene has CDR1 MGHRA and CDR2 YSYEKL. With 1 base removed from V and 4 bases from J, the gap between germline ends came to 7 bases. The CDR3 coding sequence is TGCGCCAGCAGCCAAGCCCGTTCCTATGGCTACACCTTC. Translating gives CASSQARSYGYTF.

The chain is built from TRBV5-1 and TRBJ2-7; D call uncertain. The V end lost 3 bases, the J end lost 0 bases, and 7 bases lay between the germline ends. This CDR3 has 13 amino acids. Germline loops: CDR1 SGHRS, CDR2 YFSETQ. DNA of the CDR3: TGCGCCAGCAGCTCGGAGAGCTCCTACGAGCAGTACTTC. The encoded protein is CASSSESSYEQYF. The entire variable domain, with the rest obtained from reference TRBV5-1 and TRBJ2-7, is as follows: KAGVTQTPRYLIKTRGQQVTLSCSPISGHRSVSWYQQTPGQGLQFLFEYFSETQRNKGNFPGRFSGRQFSNSRSEMNVSTLELGDSALYLCASSSESSYEQYFGPGTRLTVT.

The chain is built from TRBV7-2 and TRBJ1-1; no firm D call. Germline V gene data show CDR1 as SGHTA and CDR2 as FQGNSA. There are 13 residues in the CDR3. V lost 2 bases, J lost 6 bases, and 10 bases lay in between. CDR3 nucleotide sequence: TGTGCCAGCAGCTTACGGGGAGGGCCTGAAGCTTTCTTT. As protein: CASSLRGGPEAFF.